This T cell receptor beta chain comes out of a study of vaccination and CD4 T cells after COVID-19. On the study more broadly: Six male and four female convalescents took part, two of them Hispanic. As control conditions, cultures were given either a CEFX pool serving as positive control, an HIV-1 Nef pool, or no peptide at all. Study-level findings and limits: Spike mono-reactivity was the property of 304 of 307 vaccine-specific clones in convalescent patients.

CDR1 and CDR2 (germline): MNHNS, SASEGT. Between the trimmed V and J ends, which lost 6 bases and 0 bases, there was a span of 7 bases. CDR3 length: 13 amino acids. Described treatment: approximately 9-day PBMC culture with coronavirus spike peptide pools or control peptides (ViraFEST assay). ViraFEST stimulated the growth of antigen-specific T cells using peptide pools and subsequently profiled their TCRs by sequencing. Cultured CD4+ T-cell DNA underwent Oncomine TCR Beta short-read sequencing. TCRdb re-derived calls from the PCR reads in MiXCR, one entry per CDR3 protein. The sample shows roughly 16,000 distinct CDR3 sequences, about 40% of them seen only once. Points on this clonotype: Its antigen is not known.

Sequenced sample: CD4+ T cells from blood, cultured in vitro. The receptor was derived from a human donor who had recovered from COVID-19. The rearrangement links TRBV6-1 to TRBJ2-3; no firm D call. The CDR3 DNA follows: TGTGCCAGCAGGAGGCCAAGCACAGATACGCAGTATTTT. Translated, it gives CASRRPSTDTQYF.